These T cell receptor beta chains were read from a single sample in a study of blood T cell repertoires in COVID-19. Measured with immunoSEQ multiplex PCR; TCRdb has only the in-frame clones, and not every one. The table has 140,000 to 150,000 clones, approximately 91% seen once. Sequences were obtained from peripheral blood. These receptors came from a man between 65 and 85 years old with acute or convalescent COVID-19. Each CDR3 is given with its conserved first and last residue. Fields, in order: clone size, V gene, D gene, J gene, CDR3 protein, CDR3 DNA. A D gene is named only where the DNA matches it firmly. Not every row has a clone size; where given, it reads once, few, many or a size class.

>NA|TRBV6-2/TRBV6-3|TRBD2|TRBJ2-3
CASSYVSGGLTDTQYF
TGTGCCAGCAGTTACGTGTCGGGGGGGCTAACAGATACGCAGTATTTT
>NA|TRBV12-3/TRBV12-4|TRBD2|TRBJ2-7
CASKRGGSYEQYF
TGTGCCAGCAAGCGGGGCGGGTCCTACGAGCAGTACTTC
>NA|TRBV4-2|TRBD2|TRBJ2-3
CASSPSGTSGGTDTQYF
TGTGCCAGCAGCCCCTCCGGGACTAGCGGGGGCACAGATACGCAGTATTTT
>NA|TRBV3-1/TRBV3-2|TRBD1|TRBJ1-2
CASSQEATGSSGYTF
TGTGCCAGCAGCCAAGAGGCGACAGGGTCCAGCGGTTACACCTTC
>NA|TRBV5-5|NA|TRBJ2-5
CASSSGGQGRMETQYF
TGTGCCAGCAGCTCGGGGGGCCAGGGAAGGATGGAGACCCAGTACTTC
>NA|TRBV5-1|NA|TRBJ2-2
CASSLVESTGELFF
TGCGCCAGCAGCTTGGTTGAGAGCACCGGGGAGCTGTTTTTT
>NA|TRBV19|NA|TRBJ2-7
CASSISPVSNEQYF
TGTGCCAGTAGTATTTCTCCAGTTAGCAACGAGCAGTACTTC
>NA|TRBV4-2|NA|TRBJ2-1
CASSREEGSYNEQFF
TGTGCCAGCAGCCGAGAGGAGGGGTCCTACAATGAGCAGTTCTTC
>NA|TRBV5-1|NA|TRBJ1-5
CASSLAAGGNQPQHF
TGCGCCAGCAGCTTGGCGGCAGGGGGCAATCAGCCCCAGCATTTT
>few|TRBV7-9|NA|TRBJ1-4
CASGLGGQGNEKLFF
TGTGCCAGCGGACTCGGGGGGCAGGGTAATGAAAAACTGTTTTTT
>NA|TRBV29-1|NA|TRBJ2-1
CSVSSGNEQFF
TGCAGCGTTAGTAGCGGCAATGAGCAGTTCTTC
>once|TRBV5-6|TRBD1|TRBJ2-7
CASSWDRGSLYEQYF
TGTGCCAGCAGTTGGGACAGGGGTTCACTCTACGAGCAGTACTTC
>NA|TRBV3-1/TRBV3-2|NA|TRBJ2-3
CASSPTGQTSTDTQYF
TGTGCCAGCAGCCCCACAGGGCAGACTAGCACAGATACGCAGTATTTT
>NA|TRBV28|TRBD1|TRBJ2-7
CASSLLGTGSSYEQYF
TGTGCCAGCAGTTTATTAGGGACAGGGAGCTCCTACGAGCAGTACTTC
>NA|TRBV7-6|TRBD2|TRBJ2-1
CASSLGPSGGARNEQFF
TGTGCCAGCAGCTTAGGTCCTAGCGGGGGGGCCAGGAATGAGCAGTTCTTC
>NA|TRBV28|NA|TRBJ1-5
CASRHQGFSNQPQHF
TGTGCCAGCAGACACCAGGGTTTCAGCAATCAGCCCCAGCATTTT
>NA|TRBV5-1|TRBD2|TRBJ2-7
CASSLGGLAGVREQYF
TGCGCCAGCAGCCTAGGGGGGCTAGCGGGAGTTCGTGAGCAGTACTTC
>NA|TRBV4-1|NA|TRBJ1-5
CASSLIPTGGPQHF
TGCGCCAGCAGCCTCATTCCGACGGGAGGGCCCCAGCATTTT
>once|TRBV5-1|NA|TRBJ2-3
CASKRAGEIFSTDTQYF
TGCGCCAGCAAACGGGCAGGGGAAATTTTTAGCACAGATACGCAGTATTTT
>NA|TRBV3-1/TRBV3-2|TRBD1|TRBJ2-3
CASRRDRGDTQYF
TGTGCCAGCAGGCGGGACAGGGGCGATACGCAGTATTTT
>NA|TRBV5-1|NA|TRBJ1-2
CASSPDWRGYTF
TGCGCCAGCAGTCCGGACTGGCGCGGCTACACCTTC
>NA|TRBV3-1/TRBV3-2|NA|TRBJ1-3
CASSRGGATGNTIYF
TGTGCCAGCAGCCGGGGGGGGGCCACTGGAAACACCATATATTTT
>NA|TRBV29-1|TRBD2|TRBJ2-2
CSALLLAGGPIGELFF
TGCAGCGCCCTACTTCTAGCGGGAGGGCCGATCGGGGAGCTGTTTTTT
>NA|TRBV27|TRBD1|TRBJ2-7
CASSLLGTEYEQYF
TGTGCCAGCAGTTTATTGGGGACAGAGTACGAGCAGTACTTC
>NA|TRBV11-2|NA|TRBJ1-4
CASSGQPATNEKLFF
TGTGCCAGCAGCGGGCAGCCCGCAACTAATGAAAAACTGTTTTTT